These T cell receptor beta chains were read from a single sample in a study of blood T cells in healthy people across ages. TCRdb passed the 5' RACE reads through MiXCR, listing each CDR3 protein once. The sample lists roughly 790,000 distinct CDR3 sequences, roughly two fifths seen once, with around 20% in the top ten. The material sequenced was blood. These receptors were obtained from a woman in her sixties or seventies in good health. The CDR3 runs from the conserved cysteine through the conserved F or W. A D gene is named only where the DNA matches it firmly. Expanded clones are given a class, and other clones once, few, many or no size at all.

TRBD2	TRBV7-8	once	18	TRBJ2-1	CASSPMGRGFSSYNEQFF	TGTGCCAGCAGCCCTATGGGGAGGGGCTTCAGCTCCTACAATGAGCAGTTCTTC
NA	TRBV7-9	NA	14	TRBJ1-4	CASSLAPGSEKLFF	TGTGCCAGCAGCTTAGCCCCGGGGTCGGAAAAACTGTTTTTT
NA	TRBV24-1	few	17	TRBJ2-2	CATSDPPGTGNTGELFF	TGTGCCACCAGTGACCCCCCCGGCACCGGGAACACCGGGGAGCTGTTTTTT
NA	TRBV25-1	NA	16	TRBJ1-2	CASSEWATGNLYGYTF	TGTGCCAGCAGTGAATGGGCCACCGGGAACCTCTATGGCTACACCTTC
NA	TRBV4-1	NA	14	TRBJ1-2	CASSQDRGVGGYTF	TGCGCCAGCAGCCAAGACAGGGGAGTCGGTGGCTACACCTTC
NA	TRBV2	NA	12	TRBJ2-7	CASNESVYELYF	TGTGCCAGCAATGAAAGCGTCTACGAGCTGTACTTC
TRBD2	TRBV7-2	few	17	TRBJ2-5	CASSLVGLAGGRETQYF	TGTGCCAGCAGCTTAGTAGGCCTAGCGGGAGGGCGGGAGACCCAGTACTTC
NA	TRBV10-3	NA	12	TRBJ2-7	CAIRTGNYEQYF	TGTGCCATCAGGACAGGAAACTACGAGCAGTACTTC
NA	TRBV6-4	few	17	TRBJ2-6	CASILGRFRSGANVLTF	TGTGCCAGCATACTAGGGCGGTTTCGGTCTGGGGCCAACGTCCTGACTTTC
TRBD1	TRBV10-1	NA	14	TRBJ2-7	CASSAADRGFEQYF	TGCGCCAGCAGTGCAGCGGACAGGGGATTCGAGCAGTACTTC
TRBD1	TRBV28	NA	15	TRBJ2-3	CASSFEGAPTDTQYF	TGTGCCAGCAGTTTCGAGGGGGCGCCGACAGATACGCAGTATTTT
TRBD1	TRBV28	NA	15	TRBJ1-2	CASSSLGQGHYGYTF	TGTGCCAGCAGTTCCTTAGGACAGGGGCACTATGGCTACACCTTC
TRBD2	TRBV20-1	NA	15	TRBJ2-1	CSATVLAGAYNEQFF	TGCAGTGCTACCGTTCTAGCGGGAGCCTACAATGAGCAGTTCTTC
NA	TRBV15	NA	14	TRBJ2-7	CATSETAGWNEQYF	TGTGCCACCAGCGAGACGGCAGGGTGGAATGAGCAGTACTTC
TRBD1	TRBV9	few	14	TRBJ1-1	CASSVDRGHTEAFF	TGTGCCAGCAGCGTAGACAGGGGGCACACTGAAGCTTTCTTT
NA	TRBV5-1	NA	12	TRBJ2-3	CASSPERDTQYF	TGCGCCAGCAGCCCGGAGCGGGATACGCAGTATTTT
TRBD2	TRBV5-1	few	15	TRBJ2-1	CASSEGRGGLDEQFF	TGCGCCAGCAGCGAGGGGCGGGGGGGTCTGGATGAGCAGTTCTTC
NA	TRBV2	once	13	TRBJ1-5	CASSEGGDQPQHF	TGTGCCAGCAGTGAAGGGGGAGATCAGCCCCAGCATTTT
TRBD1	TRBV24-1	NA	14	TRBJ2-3	CATGLGQGLDTQYF	TGTGCCACTGGGCTGGGACAGGGATTAGATACGCAGTATTTT
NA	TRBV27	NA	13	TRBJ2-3	CASSLEGRDTQYF	TGTGCCAGCAGTTTGGAAGGGAGGGATACGCAGTATTTT
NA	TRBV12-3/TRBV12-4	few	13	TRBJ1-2	CASSDSGFYGYTF	TGTGCCAGCAGCGACTCGGGGTTCTATGGCTACACCTTC
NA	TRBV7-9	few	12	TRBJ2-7	CASSPTVDEQYF	TGTGCCAGCAGCCCGACTGTGGATGAGCAGTACTTC
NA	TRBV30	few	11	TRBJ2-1	CAWSVLNEQFF	TGTGCCTGGAGTGTACTAAATGAGCAGTTCTTC
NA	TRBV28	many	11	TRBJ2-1	CASRLFNEQFF	TGTGCCAGCAGACTTTTCAATGAGCAGTTCTTC
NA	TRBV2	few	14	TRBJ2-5	CASSFDGPAETQYF	TGTGCCAGCAGTTTTGACGGACCGGCAGAGACCCAGTACTTC
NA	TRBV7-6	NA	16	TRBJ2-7	CASSLVAGTKVYEQYF	TGTGCCAGCAGCTTAGTTGCCGGGACGAAGGTCTACGAGCAGTACTTC
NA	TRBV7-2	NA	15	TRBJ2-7	CASSLAPVSYNEQYF	TGTGCCAGCAGCTTAGCTCCGGTTTCTTACAATGAGCAGTACTTC
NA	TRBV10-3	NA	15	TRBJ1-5	CAIRSHRDTNQPQHF	TGTGCCATCAGGAGCCACCGGGACACCAATCAGCCCCAGCATTTT
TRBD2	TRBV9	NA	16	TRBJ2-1	CASSLCSGSSYNEQFF	TGTGCCAGCAGTCTTTGTAGCGGGAGTTCCTACAATGAGCAGTTCTTC
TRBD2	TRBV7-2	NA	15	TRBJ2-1	CASSSGLAVSYEQFF	TGTGCCAGCAGCTCAGGACTAGCGGTTTCCTACGAGCAGTTCTTC
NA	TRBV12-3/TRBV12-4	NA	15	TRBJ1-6	CASSLWGANGSPLHF	TGTGCCAGCAGCCTCTGGGGGGCAAACGGTTCACCCCTCCACTTT